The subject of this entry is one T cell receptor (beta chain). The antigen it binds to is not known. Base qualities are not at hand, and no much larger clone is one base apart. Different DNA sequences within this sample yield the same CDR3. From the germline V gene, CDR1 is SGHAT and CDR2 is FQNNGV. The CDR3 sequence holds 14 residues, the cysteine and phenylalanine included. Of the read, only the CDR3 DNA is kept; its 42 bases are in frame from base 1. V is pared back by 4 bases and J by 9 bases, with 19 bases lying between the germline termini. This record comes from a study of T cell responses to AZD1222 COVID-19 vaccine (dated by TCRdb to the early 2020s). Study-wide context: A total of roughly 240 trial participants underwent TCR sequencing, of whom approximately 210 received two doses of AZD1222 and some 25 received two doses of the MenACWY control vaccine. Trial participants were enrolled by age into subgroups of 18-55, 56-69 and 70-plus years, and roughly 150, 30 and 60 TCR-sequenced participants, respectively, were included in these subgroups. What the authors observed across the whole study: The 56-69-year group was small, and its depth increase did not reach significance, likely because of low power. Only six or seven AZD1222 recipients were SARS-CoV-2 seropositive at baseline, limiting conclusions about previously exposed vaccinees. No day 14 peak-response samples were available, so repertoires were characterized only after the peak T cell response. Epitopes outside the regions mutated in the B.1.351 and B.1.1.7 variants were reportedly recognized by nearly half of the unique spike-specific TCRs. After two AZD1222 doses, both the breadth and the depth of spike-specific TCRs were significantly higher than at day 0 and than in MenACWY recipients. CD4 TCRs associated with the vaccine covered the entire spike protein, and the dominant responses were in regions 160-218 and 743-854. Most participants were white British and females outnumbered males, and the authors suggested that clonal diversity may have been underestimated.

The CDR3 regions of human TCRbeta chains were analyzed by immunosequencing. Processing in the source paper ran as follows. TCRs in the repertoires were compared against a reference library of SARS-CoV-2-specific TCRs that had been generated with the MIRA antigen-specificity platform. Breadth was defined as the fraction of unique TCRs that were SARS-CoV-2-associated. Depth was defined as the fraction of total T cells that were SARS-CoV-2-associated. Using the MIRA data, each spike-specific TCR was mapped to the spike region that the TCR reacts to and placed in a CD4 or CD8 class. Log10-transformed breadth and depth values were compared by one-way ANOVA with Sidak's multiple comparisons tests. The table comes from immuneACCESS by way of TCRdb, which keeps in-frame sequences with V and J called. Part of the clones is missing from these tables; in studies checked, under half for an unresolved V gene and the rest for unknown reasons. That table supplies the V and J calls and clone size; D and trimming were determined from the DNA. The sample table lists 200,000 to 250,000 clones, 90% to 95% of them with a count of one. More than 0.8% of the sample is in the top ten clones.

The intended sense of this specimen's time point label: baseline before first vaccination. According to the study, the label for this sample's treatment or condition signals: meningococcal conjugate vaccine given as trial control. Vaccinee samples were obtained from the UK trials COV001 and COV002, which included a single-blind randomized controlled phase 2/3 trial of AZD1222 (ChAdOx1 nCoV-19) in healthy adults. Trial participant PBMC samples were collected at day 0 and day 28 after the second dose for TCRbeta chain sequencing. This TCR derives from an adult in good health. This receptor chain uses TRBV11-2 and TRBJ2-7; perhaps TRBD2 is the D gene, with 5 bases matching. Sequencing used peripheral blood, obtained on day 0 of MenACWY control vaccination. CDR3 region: CASSSTRGGVGQYF. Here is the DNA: TGTGCCAGCAGCTCCACACGGGGTGGGGTCGGGCAGTACTTC. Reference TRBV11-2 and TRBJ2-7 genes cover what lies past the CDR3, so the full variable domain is EAGVAQSPRYKIIEKRQSVAFWCNPISGHATLYWYQQILGQGPKLLIQFQNNGVVDDSQLPKDRFSAERLKGVDSTLKIQPAKLEDSAVYLCASSSTRGGVGQYFGPGTRLTVT.